The next 8 T cell receptor beta chains were all read from a single sample in a study of metastatic and nonmetastatic thyroid tumors. TCRdb re-called the PCR reads with MiXCR. The sample consists of about 18,000 clones, 34% of them appearing once. No treatment had been given to any patient before thyroid surgery. The specimen was tumor tissue. The receptors stem from a female donor with papillary thyroid cancer or a benign thyroid nodule (not recorded which). Some clones in this sample may be carry-over from other donors' samples.

This clone was detected ten times or more. V is TRBV11-2 and J is TRBJ2-5; 11 nucleotides line up with TRBD1. The V gene end was trimmed by 0 bases and the J gene end by 5 bases; junction bases not matched to a gene: 11. The CDR3 loop spans 18 amino acids. Germline V CDR1 and CDR2: SGHAT, FQNNGV. In DNA form, the CDR3 reads TGTGCCAGCAGCTTAGAGTCTTGGGACAGGGGGTTTTGGGAGACCCAGTACTTC. The encoded protein is CASSLESWDRGFWETQYF.

The chain has TRBV13 and TRBJ2-7; 8 bases match TRBD1. CDR3 length: 19 amino acids. V shed 5 bases and J 4 bases; nucleotides not matched to a gene: 22. CDR1 is PRHDT and CDR2 is FYEKMQ in the germline V gene (reference sequence). The CDR3 region has the DNA TGTGCCAGCAGCCCTCCGGGACAGGTAGGCATCGGGGCGATTTACGAGCAGTACTTC. Its translation is CASSPPGQVGIGAIYEQYF.

This chain links TRBV7-9 with TRBJ2-2; 8 nucleotides align to TRBD1. In germline, CDR1 is SEHNR, CDR2 FQNEAQ (reference sequence). The V and J ends lost 4 bases and 7 bases, in that order; junction bases with no gene match: 8. The CDR3 has 15 amino acids. CDR3: CASSSRDRPIGELFF. CDR3 DNA sequence: TGTGCCAGCAGCTCCCGGGACAGGCCTATCGGGGAGCTGTTTTTT.

The chain uses TRBV30 and TRBJ2-7, with 9 bases lining up with TRBD2. The CDR3 has 15 amino acids. J was trimmed by 5 bases and V by 2 bases; bases with no gene match: 10. Germline V lookup: CDR1 GTSNPN, CDR2 SVGIG (reference sequence). CDR3 loop: CAWSRVAGVYDEQYF. CDR3 DNA: TGTGCCTGGAGTAGGGTAGCGGGAGTATACGACGAGCAGTACTTC. Based on the CDR3 plus reference TRBV30 and TRBJ2-7, the full variable domain is SQTIHQWPATLVQPVGSPLSLECTVEGTSNPNLYWYRQAAGRGLQLLFYSVGIGQISSEVPQNLSASRPQDRQFILSSKKLLLSDSGFYLCAWSRVAGVYDEQYFGPGTRLTVT.

This chain joins TRBV20-1 and TRBJ1-5; TRBD1 matches at 7 bases. After removal of 6 bases from V and 6 bases from J, the junction contained 20 bases not matched to a gene. This CDR3 is built from 17 residues. Germline CDR1 DFQATT, CDR2 SNEGSKA (reference sequence). CDR3 sequence (DNA): TGCAGTGCCCGCCGGCTTCCGTGGACAGGAGGAACTCAGCCCCAGCATTTT. Protein sequence: CSARRLPWTGGTQPQHF.

This clone was observed a few times. The chain links TRBV15 to TRBJ1-3; D gene uncertain. The CDR3 covers 14 residues. V was shortened by 3 bases and J by 0 bases, with 6 bases between the two germline ends. Germline assignment: CDR1 LNHNV and CDR2 YYDKDF (reference sequence). The CDR3 DNA is TGTGCCACCAGCAGGGTCTACTCTGGAAACACCATATATTTT. Translated, it gives CATSRVYSGNTIYF.

This clone is large in the sample. This rearrangement joins TRBV18 to TRBJ2-2; D possibly corresponds to TRBD2 (6 bases). Trimming shortened V by 3 bases and J by 2 bases, and 16 bases separated the two germline ends. Germline loops: CDR1 KGHSH, CDR2 LQKENI. CDR3 length: 17 amino acids. The CDR3 is CASSPVKVSGNTGELFF. In DNA form, the CDR3 reads TGTGCCAGCTCACCGGTCAAGGTTAGCGGCAACACCGGGGAGCTGTTTTTT.

The CDR3 DNA is TGTGCCAGCAGCTTAACTCTGGGCCTCGAGCAGTACTTC. This gives the protein CASSLTLGLEQYF. J is TRBJ2-7 and V is TRBV7-3; no clear D. CDR3 length equals 13 residues. Trimming took 0 bases from V and 6 from J, leaving 9 bases between them. Germline V CDR1 and CDR2: SGHTA, FQGTGA.